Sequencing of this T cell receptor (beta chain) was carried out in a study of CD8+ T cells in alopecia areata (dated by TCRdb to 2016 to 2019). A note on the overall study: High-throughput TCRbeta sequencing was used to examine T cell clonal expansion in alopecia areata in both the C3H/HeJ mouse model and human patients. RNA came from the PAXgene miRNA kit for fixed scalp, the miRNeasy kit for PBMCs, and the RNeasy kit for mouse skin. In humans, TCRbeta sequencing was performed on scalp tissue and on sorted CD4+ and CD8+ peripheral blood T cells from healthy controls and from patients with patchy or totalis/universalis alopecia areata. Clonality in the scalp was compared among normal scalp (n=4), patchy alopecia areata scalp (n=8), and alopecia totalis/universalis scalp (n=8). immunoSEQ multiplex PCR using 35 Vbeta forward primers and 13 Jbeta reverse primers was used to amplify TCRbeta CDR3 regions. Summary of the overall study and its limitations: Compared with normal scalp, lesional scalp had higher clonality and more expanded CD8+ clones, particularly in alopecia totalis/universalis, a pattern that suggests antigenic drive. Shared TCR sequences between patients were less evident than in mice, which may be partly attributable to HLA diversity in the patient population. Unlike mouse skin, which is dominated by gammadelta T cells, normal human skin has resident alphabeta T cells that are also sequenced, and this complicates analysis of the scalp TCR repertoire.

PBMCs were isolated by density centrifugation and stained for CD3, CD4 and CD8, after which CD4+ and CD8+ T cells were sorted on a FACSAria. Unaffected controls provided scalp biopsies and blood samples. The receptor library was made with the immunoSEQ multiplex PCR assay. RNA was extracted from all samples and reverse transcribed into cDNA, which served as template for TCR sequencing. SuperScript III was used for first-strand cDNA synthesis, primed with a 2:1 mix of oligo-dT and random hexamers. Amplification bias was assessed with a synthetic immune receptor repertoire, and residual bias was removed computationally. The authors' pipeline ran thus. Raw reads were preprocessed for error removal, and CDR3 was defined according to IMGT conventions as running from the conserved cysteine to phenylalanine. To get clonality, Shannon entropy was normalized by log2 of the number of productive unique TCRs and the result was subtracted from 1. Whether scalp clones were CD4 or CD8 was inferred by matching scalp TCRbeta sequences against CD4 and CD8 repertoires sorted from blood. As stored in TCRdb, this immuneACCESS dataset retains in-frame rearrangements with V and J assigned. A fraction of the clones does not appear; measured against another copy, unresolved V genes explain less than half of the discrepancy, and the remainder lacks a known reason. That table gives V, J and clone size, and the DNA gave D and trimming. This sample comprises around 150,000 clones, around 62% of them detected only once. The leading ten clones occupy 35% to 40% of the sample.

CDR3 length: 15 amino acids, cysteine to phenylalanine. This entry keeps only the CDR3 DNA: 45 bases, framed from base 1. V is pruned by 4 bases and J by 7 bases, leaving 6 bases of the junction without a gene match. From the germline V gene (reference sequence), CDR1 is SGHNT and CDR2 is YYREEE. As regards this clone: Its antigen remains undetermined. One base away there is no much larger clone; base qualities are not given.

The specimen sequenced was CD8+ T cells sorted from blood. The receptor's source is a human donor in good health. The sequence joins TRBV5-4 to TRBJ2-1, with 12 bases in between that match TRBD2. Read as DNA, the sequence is TGTGCCAGCAGCATGGATGGACTAGCGGGAAATGAGCAGTTCTTC. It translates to CASSMDGLAGNEQFF.